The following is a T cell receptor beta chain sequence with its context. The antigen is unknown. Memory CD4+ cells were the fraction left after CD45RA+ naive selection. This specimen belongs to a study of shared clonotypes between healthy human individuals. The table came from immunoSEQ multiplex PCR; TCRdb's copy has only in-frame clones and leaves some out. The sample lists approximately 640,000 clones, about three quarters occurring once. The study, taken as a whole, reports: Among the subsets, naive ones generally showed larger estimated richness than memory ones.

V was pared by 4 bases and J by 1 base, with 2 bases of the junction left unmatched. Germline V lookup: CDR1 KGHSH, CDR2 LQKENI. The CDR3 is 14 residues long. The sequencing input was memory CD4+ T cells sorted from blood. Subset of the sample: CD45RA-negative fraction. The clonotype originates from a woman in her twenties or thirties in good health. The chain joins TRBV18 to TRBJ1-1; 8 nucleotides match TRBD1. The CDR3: CASSHTGGNTEAFF. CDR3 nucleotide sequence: TGTGCCAGCTCACACACAGGGGGGAACACTGAAGCTTTCTTT.